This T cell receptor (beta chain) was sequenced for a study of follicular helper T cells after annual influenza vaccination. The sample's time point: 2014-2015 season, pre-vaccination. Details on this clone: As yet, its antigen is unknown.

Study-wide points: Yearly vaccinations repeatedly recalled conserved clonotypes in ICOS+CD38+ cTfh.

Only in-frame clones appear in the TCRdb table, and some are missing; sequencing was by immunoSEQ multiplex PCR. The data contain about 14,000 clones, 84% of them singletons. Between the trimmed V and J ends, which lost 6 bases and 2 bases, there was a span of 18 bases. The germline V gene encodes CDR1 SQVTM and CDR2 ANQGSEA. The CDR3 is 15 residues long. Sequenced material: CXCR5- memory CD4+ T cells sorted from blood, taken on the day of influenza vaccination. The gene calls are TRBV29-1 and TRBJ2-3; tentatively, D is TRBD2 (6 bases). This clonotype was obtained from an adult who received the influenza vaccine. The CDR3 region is CSVAHRDLSTDTQYF. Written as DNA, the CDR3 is TGCAGCGTGGCTCACCGGGACTTATCCACAGATACGCAGTATTTT.